These 28 T cell receptor beta chains share one sample of origin, sequenced in a study of blood T cell repertoires in COVID-19. Sequenced by immunoSEQ multiplex PCR; TCRdb stores in-frame clones only, minus some. The sample lists about 83,000 clones; roughly 90% were seen once. Sequencing was carried out using peripheral blood. The receptors stem from a woman aged 80 or older with active or convalescent COVID-19.

The chain couples TRBV4-1 to TRBJ2-2; TRBD1 aligns across 9 bases. Per the germline V gene, CDR1 is MGHRA and CDR2 is YSYEKL. The CDR3 is 20 residues long. The ends lost 0 bases at V and 5 bases at J; junction bases unmatched: 16. The CDR3 DNA sequence: TGCGCCAGCAGCCAAGATCAAAGGAGCGGGACAGGGAGGAGAACCGGGGAGCTGTTTTTT. This sequence encodes CASSQDQRSGTGRRTGELFF.

This chain connects TRBV4-1 to TRBJ1-5; D gene unclear. The V end lost 3 bases, the J end lost 0 bases, and 12 bases lay between the germline ends. Per germline, CDR1 MGHRA and CDR2 YSYEKL. CDR3 length: 16 residues. In nucleotides, the CDR3 is TGCGCCAGCAGCCAGGACGGGGTTAGTAGCAATCAGCCCCAGCATTTT. Translated: CASSQDGVSSNQPQHF.

This chain joins TRBV7-2 and TRBJ2-5; 9 bases map to TRBD2. Germline-derived CDR1 and CDR2 are SGHTA and FQGNSA. V lost 1 base and J lost 6; bases outside the gene matches: 6. This CDR3 contains 15 residues. The CDR3 coding sequence is TGTGCCAGCAGCTTAGAGGGCGGGGGGGCCCAGACCCAGTACTTC. Translating it yields CASSLEGGGAQTQYF.

V usage is TRBV6-2 or TRBV6-3 and J usage is TRBJ1-2, with D possibly being TRBD1 (5 bases). Germline V gene lookup returns CDR1 MNHEY and CDR2 SVGEGT. The CDR3 covers 15 residues. Trimming pared 2 bases from V and 2 bases from J, leaving 12 bases between. CDR3 coding DNA: TGTGCCAGCAGTTACGAGACAGTCCTAAACTATGGCTACACCTTC. This encodes CASSYETVLNYGYTF.

The chain links TRBV28 to TRBJ2-7; TRBD2 matches at 14 bases. Losses at the gene ends were 6 bases for V and 7 bases for J; bases not matched to a gene: 11. There are 16 residues in the CDR3. The germline V gene has CDR1 MDHEN and CDR2 SYDVKM. CDR3 sequence reads: CASRVGLAGALSEQYF. CDR3 DNA sequence: TGTGCCAGCAGGGTGGGACTAGCGGGGGCCCTATCGGAGCAGTACTTC.

The V call is TRBV6-5, the J call TRBJ1-3, with 7 bases lining up with TRBD1. The J segment lost 0 bases and the V segment lost 2 bases, leaving 1 base of the junction unmatched. The CDR3 sequence is 15 residues long. Germline CDR1 and CDR2: MNHEY and SVGAGI. In nucleotides, the CDR3 is TGTGCCAGCAGTTACGACAGGGCCTCTGGAAACACCATATATTTT. Translating gives CASSYDRASGNTIYF.

The genes are TRBV7-6 and TRBJ2-7, with 7 bases aligning to TRBD2. V shed 1 base, J shed 4 bases, and the junction held 1 base outside the gene matches. Germline lookup yields CDR1 SGHVS and CDR2 FNYEAQ. This CDR3 is 13 amino acids long. DNA of the CDR3: TGTGCCAGCAGCTTAGAGGGAGGGTACGAGCAGTACTTC. This sequence encodes CASSLEGGYEQYF.

The V gene is TRBV30, the J gene TRBJ2-5, with TRBD1 identical over 7 bases. The ends lost 2 bases at V and 5 bases at J; junction bases unmatched: 14. The CDR3 consists of 16 residues. CDR1 and CDR2 (germline): GTSNPN, SVGIG (reference sequence). CDR3 DNA: TGTGCCTGGAGTCCCTCCCTCAGGGGGATGAGGGAGACCCAGTACTTC. Translation: CAWSPSLRGMRETQYF.

This chain links TRBV5-1 with TRBJ2-2; 12 bases are shared with TRBD2. Germline V gene data show CDR1 as SGHRS and CDR2 as YFSETQ. The CDR3 has 18 amino acids. J lost 3 bases, V lost 4 bases, and 10 bases had no gene match. CDR3 DNA: TGCGCCAGCAGCGTCACTAGCGGGGGGAGTATTTACACCGGGGAGCTGTTTTTT. This codes for CASSVTSGGSIYTGELFF. Full variable domain (remainder filled in from reference TRBV5-1 and TRBJ2-2): KAGVTQTPRYLIKTRGQQVTLSCSPISGHRSVSWYQQTPGQGLQFLFEYFSETQRNKGNFPGRFSGRQFSNSRSEMNVSTLELGDSALYLCASSVTSGGSIYTGELFFGEGSRLTVL.

J is TRBJ2-3 and V is TRBV3-1 (or the pseudogene TRBV3-2), with 8 bases aligning to TRBD2. CDR1 is LGHDT, CDR2 YNNKEL, per germline (reference sequence). CDR3 length equals 18 residues. V trimming: 0 bases; J trimming: 5 bases; junction bases outside the gene matches: 13. The CDR3 nucleotides are TGTGCCAGCAGCCAAGATTGGGGAGCGGGGGTCCCCGGAGATACGCAGTATTTT. This translates into CASSQDWGAGVPGDTQYF.

This clone is a singleton in its sample. The chain employs TRBV28 and TRBJ2-2, with D maybe TRBD2 (5 bases). This CDR3 is built from 12 residues. In germline, CDR1 is MDHEN, CDR2 SYDVKM. Trimming stripped 3 bases from V and 6 bases from J, with 5 bases between. Here the CDR3 DNA reads TGTGCCAGCAGTTTGAGGGCCGGGGAGCTGTTTTTT. This encodes CASSLRAGELFF.

The rearrangement joins TRBV5-1 to TRBJ2-7; 9 bases align to TRBD1. The J segment lost 2 bases and the V segment lost 4 bases, leaving 4 bases of the junction unmatched. The CDR3 sequence is 14 residues long. The germline gives CDR1 SGHRS, CDR2 YFSETQ. The CDR3 region is CASSGGQGAYEQYF. The DNA for the CDR3 is TGCGCCAGCAGCGGGGGACAGGGAGCCTACGAGCAGTACTTC.

This clone was picked up one time. V usage is TRBV7-9 and J usage is TRBJ2-1, with 10 bases matching TRBD2. The junction had 12 bases not matched to a gene; V was cut back by 4 bases and J by 0 bases. The CDR3 extends over 19 amino acids. Germline CDR1 and CDR2: SEHNR and FQNEAQ (reference sequence). This CDR3 reads CASSWVGSGGLSSYNEQFF. The CDR3 DNA reads as TGTGCCAGCAGCTGGGTTGGTAGCGGGGGGCTAAGCTCCTACAATGAGCAGTTCTTC.

This sequence joins TRBV6-6 and TRBJ2-2; tentatively, D is TRBD2 (5 bases). CDR1 and CDR2 (germline): MNHNY, SVGAGI (reference sequence). This CDR3 has 14 amino acids. Trimming pared 7 bases from V and 3 bases from J, leaving 12 bases between. The DNA of the CDR3 is TGTGCCAGCACCCTACCGAGGGACACCGGGGAGCTGTTTTTT. This encodes CASTLPRDTGELFF.

The chain couples TRBV29-1 to TRBJ1-1, with TRBD1 matching 8 bases. Germline CDR1 reads SQVTM; CDR2 reads ANQGSEA. The CDR3 has 13 amino acids. CDR3 in amino acids: CSGDRGPDTEAFF. CDR3 nucleotide sequence: TGCAGTGGTGACAGGGGCCCAGACACTGAAGCTTTCTTT.

This sequence joins TRBV7-4 and TRBJ1-5; D not certain. Trimming removed 2 bases from V and 0 bases from J, with 20 bases in between. CDR3 length equals 19 residues. Germline CDR1 and CDR2: SGHVT and SQSDAQ. This CDR3 reads CASSLPEGRKAYSNQPQHF. In DNA, the CDR3 is TGTGCCAGCAGCTTACCAGAGGGAAGGAAAGCCTATAGCAATCAGCCCCAGCATTTT.

The chain uses TRBV5-1 and TRBJ2-1; D may be TRBD1 (5 bases). The ends were cut back, 0 bases at V and 4 bases at J, with 20 bases in the middle. The CDR3 has 18 residues. CDR1 and CDR2 (germline): SGHRS, YFSETQ. The CDR3 bases are TGCGCCAGCAGCTTGGATTTTGCCCGACAGAGAAAATACAATGAGCAGTTCTTC. Protein: CASSLDFARQRKYNEQFF. The variable domain in full, with the rest retrieved from reference TRBV5-1 and TRBJ2-1, is KAGVTQTPRYLIKTRGQQVTLSCSPISGHRSVSWYQQTPGQGLQFLFEYFSETQRNKGNFPGRFSGRQFSNSRSEMNVSTLELGDSALYLCASSLDFARQRKYNEQFFGPGTRLTVL.

The chain employs TRBV7-9 and TRBJ2-1, with TRBD1 identical over 8 bases. V shed 5 bases, J shed 7 bases, and the junction held 13 bases outside the gene matches. This CDR3 contains 16 residues. The germline gives CDR1 SEHNR, CDR2 FQNEAQ (reference sequence). The CDR3 DNA reads as TGTGCCAGCAGCCACCTCACAGGGGGACGGGGAAATGAGCAGTTCTTC. Its protein is CASSHLTGGRGNEQFF.

The rearrangement joins TRBV6-6 to TRBJ1-4, with D hard to call. The length of the CDR3 is 14 residues. Per the germline V gene, CDR1 is MNHNY and CDR2 is SVGAGI (reference sequence). V gave up 0 bases and J gave up 3 bases, with 5 bases separating them. CDR3 in amino acids: CASSYSGANEKLFF. CDR3 nucleotides: TGTGCCAGCAGTTACTCGGGAGCTAATGAAAAACTGTTTTTT.

The chain carries TRBV28 and TRBJ1-2; 9 nucleotides agree with TRBD1. Germline V gene data show CDR1 as MDHEN and CDR2 as SYDVKM. The CDR3 length is 13 residues. V lost 3 bases to trimming and J lost 8 bases; unmatched junction nucleotides: 4. CDR3 sequence: CASSFRDRDGYTF. The DNA of the CDR3 is TGTGCCAGCAGTTTCCGGGACAGGGACGGCTACACCTTC.

This clone occurred once. The chain has TRBV5-1 and TRBJ1-1; D call uncertain. V lost 4 bases and J lost 3, with 10 bases in between. The CDR3 length is 13 residues. Germline V gene lookup returns CDR1 SGHRS and CDR2 YFSETQ. Written as DNA, the CDR3 is TGCGCCAGCAGCCTTACATATTACACTGAAGCTTTCTTT. Its translation is CASSLTYYTEAFF.

This clone was seen only once. The gene calls are TRBV7-2 and TRBJ2-5; D remains unclear. The CDR3 contains 14 residues. Looked up from germline, CDR1 is SGHTA and CDR2 is FQGNSA. Trimming left V 3 bases short and J 5 bases short, with 13 bases between. The CDR3 spells CASSFGGVGETQYF. In DNA form, the CDR3 reads TGTGCCAGCAGCTTCGGTGGAGTCGGGGAGACCCAGTACTTC. The full variable domain, with the rest looked up from reference TRBV7-2 and TRBJ2-5, is GAGVSQSPSNKVTEKGKDVELRCDPISGHTALYWYRQSLGQGLEFLIYFQGNSAPDKSGLPSDRFSAERTGGSVSTLTIQRTQQEDSAVYLCASSFGGVGETQYFGPGTRLLVL.

The chain joins TRBV7-9 to TRBJ2-2; 13 bases align to TRBD2. The CDR3 is 19 residues long. Germline-derived CDR1 and CDR2 are SEHNR and FQNEAQ (reference sequence). Trimming took 5 bases from V and 0 from J; bases not matched to a gene: 9. In DNA, the CDR3 is TGTGCCAGCAGCCCACGACTAGCGGGGGGAACCACGAACACCGGGGAGCTGTTTTTT. This sequence encodes CASSPRLAGGTTNTGELFF.

In DNA, the CDR3 is TGCGCCAGCAGCCCGACAGGCGACTATGGCTACACCTTC. Amino acids: CASSPTGDYGYTF. The rearrangement uses TRBV5-1 and TRBJ1-2; D is perhaps TRBD1 (6 bases). This CDR3 comprises 13 residues. Trimming cost V 4 bases and J 3 bases, with 10 bases left between them. Germline CDR1 and CDR2: SGHRS and YFSETQ.

V usage is TRBV12-3 or TRBV12-4 and J usage is TRBJ1-5; D gene unclear. This CDR3 contains 13 residues. The V gene lost 5 bases and the J gene lost 0 bases, with 5 bases spanning the gap. The chain's CDR3 is CASSGVSNQPQHF. CDR3 sequence (DNA): TGTGCCAGCAGTGGAGTTAGCAATCAGCCCCAGCATTTT.

The gene calls are TRBV9 and TRBJ2-1; 9 positions match TRBD2. Per germline, CDR1 SGDLS and CDR2 YYNGEE. J gave up 0 bases and V 4 bases, and 5 bases lay outside the gene matches. There are 16 residues in the CDR3. CDR3 amino acids: CASSFSGGSSYNEQFF. Written as DNA, the CDR3 is TGTGCCAGCAGCTTTAGCGGGGGAAGCTCCTACAATGAGCAGTTCTTC.

The genes are TRBV6-4 and TRBJ2-2, with TRBD1 identical over 7 bases. Trimming removed 5 bases from V and 1 base from J; junction bases left unmatched: 7. There are 16 residues in the CDR3. CDR1 is MRHNA and CDR2 is SNTAGT in the germline V gene. CDR3 loop: CASSYTGTENTGELFF. The CDR3 bases are TGTGCCAGCAGTTATACCGGGACAGAGAACACCGGGGAGCTGTTTTTT.

This chain connects TRBV2 to TRBJ1-5, with D uncertain. The V end was cut by 5 bases, the J end by 6 bases, with 17 bases between. Germline V CDR1 and CDR2: SNHLY, FYNNEI. This CDR3 has 15 amino acids. The CDR3, as DNA: TGTGCCAGCAGTCTCTCCCGTGGTGGTAGTCAGCCCCAGCATTTT. The encoded protein is CASSLSRGGSQPQHF.